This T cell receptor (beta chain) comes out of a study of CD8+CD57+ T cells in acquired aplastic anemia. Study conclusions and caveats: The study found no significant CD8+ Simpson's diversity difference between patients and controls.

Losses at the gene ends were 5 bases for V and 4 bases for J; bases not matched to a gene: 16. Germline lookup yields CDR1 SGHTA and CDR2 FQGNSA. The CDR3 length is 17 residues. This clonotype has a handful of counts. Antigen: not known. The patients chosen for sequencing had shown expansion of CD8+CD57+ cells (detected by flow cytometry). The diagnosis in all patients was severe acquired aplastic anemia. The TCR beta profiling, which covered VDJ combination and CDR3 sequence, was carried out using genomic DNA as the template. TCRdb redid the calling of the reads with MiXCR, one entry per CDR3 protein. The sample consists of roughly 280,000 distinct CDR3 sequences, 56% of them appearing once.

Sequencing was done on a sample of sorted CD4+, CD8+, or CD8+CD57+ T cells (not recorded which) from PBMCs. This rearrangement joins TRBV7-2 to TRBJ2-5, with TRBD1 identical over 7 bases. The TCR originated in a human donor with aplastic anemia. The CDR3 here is CASSPFPRTGLGETQYF. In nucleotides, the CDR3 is TGTGCCAGCAGCCCCTTCCCCCGGACAGGCCTGGGAGAGACCCAGTACTTC.